Reported below is one T cell receptor (beta chain). This entry is derived from a study of blood T cell repertoires in COVID-19. Looked up from germline, CDR1 is SNHLY and CDR2 is FYNNEI. The CDR3 is 12 amino acids. Trimming cost V 6 bases and J 5 bases, with 10 bases left between them. Method: immunoSEQ multiplex PCR; TCRdb's copy keeps in-frame clones and lacks some. The sample yields around 29,000 clones, around nine tenths seen once. What was sequenced was peripheral blood. The rearrangement joins TRBV2 to TRBJ2-5; D is ambiguous. This receptor was taken from a human donor in a cohort sampled during active COVID-19. Here the CDR3 reads CASSPPRETQYF. CDR3 nucleotides: TGTGCCAGCAGCCCTCCCAGGGAGACCCAGTACTTC.